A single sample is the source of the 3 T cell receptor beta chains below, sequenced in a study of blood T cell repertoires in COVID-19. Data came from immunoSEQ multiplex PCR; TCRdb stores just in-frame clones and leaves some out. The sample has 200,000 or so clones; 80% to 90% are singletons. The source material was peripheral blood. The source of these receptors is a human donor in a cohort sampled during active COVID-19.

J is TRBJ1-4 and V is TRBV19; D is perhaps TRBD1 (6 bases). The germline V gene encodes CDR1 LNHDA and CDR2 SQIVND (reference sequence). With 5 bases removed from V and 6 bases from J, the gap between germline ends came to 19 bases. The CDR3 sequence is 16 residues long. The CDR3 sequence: CASSVDGGAFYEKLFF. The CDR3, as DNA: TGTGCCAGTAGTGTCGATGGGGGCGCGTTCTATGAAAAACTGTTTTTT.

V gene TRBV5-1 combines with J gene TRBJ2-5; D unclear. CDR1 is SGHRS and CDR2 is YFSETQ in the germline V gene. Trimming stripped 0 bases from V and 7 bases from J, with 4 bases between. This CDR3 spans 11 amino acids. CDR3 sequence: CASSLGGTQYF. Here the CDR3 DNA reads TGCGCCAGCAGCTTGGGCGGGACCCAGTACTTC.

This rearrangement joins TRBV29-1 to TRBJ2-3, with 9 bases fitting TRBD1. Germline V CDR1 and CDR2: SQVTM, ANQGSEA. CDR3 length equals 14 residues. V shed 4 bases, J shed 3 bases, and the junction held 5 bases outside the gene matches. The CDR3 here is CSVGQGGITDTQYF. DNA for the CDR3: TGCAGCGTTGGACAGGGGGGCATTACAGATACGCAGTATTTT.